This T cell receptor beta chain stems from a study of cytomegalovirus exposure and HLA in healthy donors. Study-wide results and caveats: Trimming of TCR beta V- and J-genes showed a link, identified in a later analysis, to a missense DCLRE1C variant.

Comment on this clone: Its target is unknown.

The PCR contained 60 Vbeta and 13 Jbeta primers. The protocol was immunoSEQ multiplex PCR, while the TCRdb copy is restricted to in-frame clones and leaves out a portion. Of about 140,000 clones listed, about 80% are singletons. Germline V gene data show CDR1 as SGDLS and CDR2 as YYNGEE. V lost 3 bases, J lost 6 bases, and 15 bases lay in between. CDR3 size: 15 residues. The J gene is TRBJ2-2, the V gene TRBV9; TRBD2 is a possible D gene (7 bases). Sequencing was performed on PBMCs. This clonotype was obtained from a man in his forties in good health and CMV-seronegative. The CDR3: CASSGGGALSGELFF. The CDR3 DNA follows: TGTGCCAGCAGCGGTGGGGGGGCCTTATCCGGGGAGCTGTTTTTT.